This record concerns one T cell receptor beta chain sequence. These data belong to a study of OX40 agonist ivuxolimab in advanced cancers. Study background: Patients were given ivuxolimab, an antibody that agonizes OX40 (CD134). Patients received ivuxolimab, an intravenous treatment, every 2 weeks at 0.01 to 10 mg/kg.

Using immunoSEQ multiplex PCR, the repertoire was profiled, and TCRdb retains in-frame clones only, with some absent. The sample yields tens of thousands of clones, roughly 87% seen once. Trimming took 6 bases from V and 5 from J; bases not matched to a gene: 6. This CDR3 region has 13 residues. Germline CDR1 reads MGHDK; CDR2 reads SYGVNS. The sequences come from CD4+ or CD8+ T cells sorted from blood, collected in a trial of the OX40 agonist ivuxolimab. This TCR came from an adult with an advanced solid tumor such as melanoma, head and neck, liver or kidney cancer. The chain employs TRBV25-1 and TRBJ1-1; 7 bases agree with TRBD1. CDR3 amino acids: CASRTTGVTEAFF. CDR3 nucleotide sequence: TGTGCCAGCAGGACCACAGGGGTAACTGAAGCTTTCTTT.